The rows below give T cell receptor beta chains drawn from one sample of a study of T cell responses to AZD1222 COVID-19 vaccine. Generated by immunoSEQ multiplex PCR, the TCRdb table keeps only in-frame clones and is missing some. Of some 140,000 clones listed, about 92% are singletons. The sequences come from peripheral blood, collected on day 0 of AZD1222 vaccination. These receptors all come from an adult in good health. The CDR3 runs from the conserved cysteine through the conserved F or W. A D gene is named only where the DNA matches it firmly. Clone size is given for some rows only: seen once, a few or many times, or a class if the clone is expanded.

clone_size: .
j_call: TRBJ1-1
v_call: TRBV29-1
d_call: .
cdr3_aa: CSVAEGGNTEAFF
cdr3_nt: TGCAGCGTTGCGGAAGGGGGGAACACTGAAGCTTTCTTT

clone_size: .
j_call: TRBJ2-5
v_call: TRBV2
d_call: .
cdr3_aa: CASSQSRGQTQYF
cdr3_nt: TGTGCCAGCAGTCAATCCAGGGGTCAGACCCAGTACTTC

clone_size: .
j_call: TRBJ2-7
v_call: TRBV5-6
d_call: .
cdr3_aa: CASSLDGGAYEQYF
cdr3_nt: TGTGCCAGCAGCTTGGATGGCGGGGCCTACGAGCAGTACTTC

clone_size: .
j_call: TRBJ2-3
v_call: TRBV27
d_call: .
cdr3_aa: CASRTGTTTDTQYF
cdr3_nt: TGTGCCAGCAGGACCGGGACGACCACAGATACGCAGTATTTT

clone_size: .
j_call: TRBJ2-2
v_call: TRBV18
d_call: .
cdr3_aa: CASSPYKGETGELFF
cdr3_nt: TGTGCCAGCTCACCATATAAGGGGGAAACCGGGGAGCTGTTTTTT

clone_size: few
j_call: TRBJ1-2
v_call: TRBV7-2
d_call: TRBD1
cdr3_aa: CASGGQGRTYGYTF
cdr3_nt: TGTGCCAGCGGCGGACAGGGCCGAACCTATGGCTACACCTTC

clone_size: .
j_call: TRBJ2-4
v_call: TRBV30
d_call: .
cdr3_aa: CAWSTHSALAKNIQYF
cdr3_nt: TGTGCCTGGAGTACCCATTCGGCACTAGCCAAAAACATTCAGTACTTC

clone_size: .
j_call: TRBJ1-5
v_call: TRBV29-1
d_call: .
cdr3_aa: CSVEGGQGNDQPQHF
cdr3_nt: TGCAGCGTTGAAGGGGGGCAGGGGAATGATCAGCCCCAGCATTTT

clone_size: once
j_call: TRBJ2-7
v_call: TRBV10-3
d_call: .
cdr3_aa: CAISVSGWQYF
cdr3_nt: TGTGCCATCAGTGTTTCGGGCTGGCAGTACTTC

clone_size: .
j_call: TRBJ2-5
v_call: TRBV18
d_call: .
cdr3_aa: CASSPNQETQYF
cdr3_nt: TGTGCCAGCTCACCCAACCAAGAGACCCAGTACTTC

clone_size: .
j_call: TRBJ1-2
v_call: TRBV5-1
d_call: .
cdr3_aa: CASSLDPGAGGYTF
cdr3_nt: TGCGCCAGCAGCTTGGATCCGGGGGCAGGGGGCTACACCTTC

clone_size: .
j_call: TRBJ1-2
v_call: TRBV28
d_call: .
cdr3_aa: CASSSDVNPAYGYTF
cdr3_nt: TGTGCCAGCAGTTCGGACGTCAACCCCGCCTATGGCTACACCTTC

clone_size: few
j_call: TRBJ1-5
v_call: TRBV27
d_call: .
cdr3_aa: CASKQPQHF
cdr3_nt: TGTGCCAGCAAACAGCCCCAGCATTTT

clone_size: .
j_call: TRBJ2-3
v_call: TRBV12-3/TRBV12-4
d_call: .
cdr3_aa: CASSPDPTDTQYF
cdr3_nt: TGTGCCAGCAGTCCGGACCCTACAGATACGCAGTATTTT

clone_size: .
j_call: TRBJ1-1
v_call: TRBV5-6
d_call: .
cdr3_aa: CASSFRVNTEAFF
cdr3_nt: TGTGCCAGCAGCTTCCGGGTGAACACTGAAGCTTTCTTT

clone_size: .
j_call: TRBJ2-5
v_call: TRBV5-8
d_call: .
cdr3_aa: CASSSYQGDLRETQYF
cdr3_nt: TGTGCCAGCAGCTCGTACCAGGGAGATTTGAGGGAGACCCAGTACTTC

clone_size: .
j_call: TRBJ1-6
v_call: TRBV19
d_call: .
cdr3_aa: CASSIGGDKSPLHF
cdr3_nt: TGTGCCAGTAGTATAGGAGGGGATAAGTCACCCCTCCACTTT

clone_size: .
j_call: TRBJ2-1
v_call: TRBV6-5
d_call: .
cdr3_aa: CASSWTTINYNEQFF
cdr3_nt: TGTGCCAGCAGTTGGACTACAATAAACTACAATGAGCAGTTCTTC

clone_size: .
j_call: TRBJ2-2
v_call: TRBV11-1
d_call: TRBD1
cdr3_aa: CASSLRTGGRAGELFF
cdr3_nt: TGTGCCAGCAGCTTAAGGACAGGGGGCAGAGCCGGGGAGCTGTTTTTT

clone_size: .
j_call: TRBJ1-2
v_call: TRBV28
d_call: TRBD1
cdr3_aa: CASYGTGENYGYTF
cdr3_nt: TGTGCCAGCTACGGGACAGGGGAAAACTATGGCTACACCTTC

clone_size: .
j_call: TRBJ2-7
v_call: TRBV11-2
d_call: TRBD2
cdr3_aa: CASRGGRRYEQYF
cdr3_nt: TGTGCCAGCCGGGGCGGGAGGCGGTACGAGCAGTACTTC